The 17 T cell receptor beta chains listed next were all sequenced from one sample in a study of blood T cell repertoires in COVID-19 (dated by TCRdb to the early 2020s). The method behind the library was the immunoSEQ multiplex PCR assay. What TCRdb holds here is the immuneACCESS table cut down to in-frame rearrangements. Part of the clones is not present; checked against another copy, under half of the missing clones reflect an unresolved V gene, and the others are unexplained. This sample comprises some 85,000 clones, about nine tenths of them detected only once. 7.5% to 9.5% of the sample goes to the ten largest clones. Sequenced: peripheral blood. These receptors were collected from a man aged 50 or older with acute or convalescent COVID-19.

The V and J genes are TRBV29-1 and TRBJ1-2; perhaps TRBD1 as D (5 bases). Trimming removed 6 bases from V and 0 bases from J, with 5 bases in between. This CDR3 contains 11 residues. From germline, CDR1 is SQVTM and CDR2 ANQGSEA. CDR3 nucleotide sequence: TGCAGCGTGACAGCTAACTATGGCTACACCTTC. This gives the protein CSVTANYGYTF.

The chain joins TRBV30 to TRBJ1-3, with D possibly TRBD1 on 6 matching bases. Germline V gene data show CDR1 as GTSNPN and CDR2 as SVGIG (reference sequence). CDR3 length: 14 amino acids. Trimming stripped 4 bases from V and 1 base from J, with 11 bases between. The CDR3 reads CAWIPGVSGNTIYF. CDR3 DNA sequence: TGTGCCTGGATTCCAGGGGTTTCTGGAAACACCATATATTTT.

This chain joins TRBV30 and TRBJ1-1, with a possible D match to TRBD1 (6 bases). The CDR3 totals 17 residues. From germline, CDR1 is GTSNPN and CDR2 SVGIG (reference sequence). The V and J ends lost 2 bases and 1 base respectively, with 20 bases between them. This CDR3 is CAWSPLGQGMRNTEAFF. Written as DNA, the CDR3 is TGTGCCTGGAGTCCCCTGGGCCAGGGGATGAGGAACACTGAAGCTTTCTTT.

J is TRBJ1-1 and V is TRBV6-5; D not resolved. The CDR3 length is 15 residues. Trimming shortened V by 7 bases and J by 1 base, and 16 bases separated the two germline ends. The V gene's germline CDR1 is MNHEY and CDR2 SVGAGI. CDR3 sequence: CASNPGWGWNTEAFF. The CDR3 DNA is TGTGCCAGCAACCCGGGGTGGGGATGGAACACTGAAGCTTTCTTT.

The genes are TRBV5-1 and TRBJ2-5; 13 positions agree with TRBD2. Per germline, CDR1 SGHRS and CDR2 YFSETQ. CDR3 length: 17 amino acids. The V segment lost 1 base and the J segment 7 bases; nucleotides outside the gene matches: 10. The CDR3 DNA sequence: TGCGCCAGCAGCTTGACTAGCGGGGGGGCGGCCCAGGGGACCCAGTACTTC. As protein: CASSLTSGGAAQGTQYF.

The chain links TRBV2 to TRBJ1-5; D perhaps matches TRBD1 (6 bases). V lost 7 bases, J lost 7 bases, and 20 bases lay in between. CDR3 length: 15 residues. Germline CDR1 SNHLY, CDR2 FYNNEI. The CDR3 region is CASTEGGGRGQPQHF. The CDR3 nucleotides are TGTGCCAGCACCGAAGGGGGGGGAAGAGGACAGCCCCAGCATTTT.

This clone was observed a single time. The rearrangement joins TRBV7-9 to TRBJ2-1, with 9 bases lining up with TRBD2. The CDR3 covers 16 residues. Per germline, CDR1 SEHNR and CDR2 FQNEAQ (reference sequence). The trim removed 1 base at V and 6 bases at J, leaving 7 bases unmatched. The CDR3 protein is CASSLVSGGGANEQFF. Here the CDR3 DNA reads TGTGCCAGCAGCTTAGTGTCCGGCGGGGGGGCCAATGAGCAGTTCTTC.

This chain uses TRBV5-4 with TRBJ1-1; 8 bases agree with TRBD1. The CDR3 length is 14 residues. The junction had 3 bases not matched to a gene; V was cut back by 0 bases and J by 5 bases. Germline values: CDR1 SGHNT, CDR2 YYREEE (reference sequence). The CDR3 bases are TGTGCCAGCAGCTTGGTCCAGGGGGCTACTGAAGCTTTCTTT. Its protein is CASSLVQGATEAFF.

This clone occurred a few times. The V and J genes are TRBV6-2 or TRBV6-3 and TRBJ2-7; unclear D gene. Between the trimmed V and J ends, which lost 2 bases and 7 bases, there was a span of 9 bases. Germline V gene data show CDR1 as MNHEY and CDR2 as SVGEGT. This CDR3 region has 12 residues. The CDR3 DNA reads TGTGCCAGCAGTTACCCAGTGATTGAGCAGTACTTC. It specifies CASSYPVIEQYF.

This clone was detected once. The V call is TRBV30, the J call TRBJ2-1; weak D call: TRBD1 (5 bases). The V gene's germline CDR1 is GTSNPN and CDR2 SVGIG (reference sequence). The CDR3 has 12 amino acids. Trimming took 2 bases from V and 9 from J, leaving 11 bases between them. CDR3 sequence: CAWSPQGTEQFF. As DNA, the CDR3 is TGTGCCTGGAGTCCTCAGGGAACTGAGCAGTTCTTC.

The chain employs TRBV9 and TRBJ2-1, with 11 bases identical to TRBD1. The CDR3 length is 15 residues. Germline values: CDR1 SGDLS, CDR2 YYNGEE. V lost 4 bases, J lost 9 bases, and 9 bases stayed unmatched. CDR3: CASSPRDRGVPEQFF. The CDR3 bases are TGTGCCAGCAGCCCCCGGGACAGGGGGGTCCCTGAGCAGTTCTTC.

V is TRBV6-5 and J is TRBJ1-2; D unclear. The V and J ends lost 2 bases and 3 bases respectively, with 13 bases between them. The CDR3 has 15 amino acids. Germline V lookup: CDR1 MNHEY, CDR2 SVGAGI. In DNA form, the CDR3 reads TGTGCCAGCAGTTACGCGGGGAAGGAGTACTATGGCTACACCTTC. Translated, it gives CASSYAGKEYYGYTF.

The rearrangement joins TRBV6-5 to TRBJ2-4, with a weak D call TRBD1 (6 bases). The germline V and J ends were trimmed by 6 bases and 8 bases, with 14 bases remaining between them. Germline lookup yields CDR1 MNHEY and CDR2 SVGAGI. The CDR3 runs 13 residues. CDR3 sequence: CASSRQDRDIQYF. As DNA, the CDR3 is TGTGCCAGCAGCAGACAGGATCGGGACATTCAGTACTTC.

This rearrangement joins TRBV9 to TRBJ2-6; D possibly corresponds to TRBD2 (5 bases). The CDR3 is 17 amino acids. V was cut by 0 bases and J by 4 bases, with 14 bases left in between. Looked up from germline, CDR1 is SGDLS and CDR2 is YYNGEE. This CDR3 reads CASSVELRGKGANVLTF. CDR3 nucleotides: TGTGCCAGCAGCGTAGAGCTTCGAGGGAAAGGGGCCAACGTCCTGACTTTC.

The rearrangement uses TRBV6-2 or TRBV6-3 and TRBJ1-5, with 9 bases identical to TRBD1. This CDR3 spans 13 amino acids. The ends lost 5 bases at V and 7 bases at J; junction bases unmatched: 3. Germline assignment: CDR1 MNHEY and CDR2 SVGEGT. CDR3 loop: CASSDRGGQPQHF. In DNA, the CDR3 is TGTGCCAGCAGTGACAGGGGGGGGCAGCCCCAGCATTTT.

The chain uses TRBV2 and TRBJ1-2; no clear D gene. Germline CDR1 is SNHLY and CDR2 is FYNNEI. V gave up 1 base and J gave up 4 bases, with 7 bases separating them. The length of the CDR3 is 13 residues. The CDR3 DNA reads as TGTGCCAGCAGTGAAGGACTTACCTATGGCTACACCTTC. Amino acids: CASSEGLTYGYTF.

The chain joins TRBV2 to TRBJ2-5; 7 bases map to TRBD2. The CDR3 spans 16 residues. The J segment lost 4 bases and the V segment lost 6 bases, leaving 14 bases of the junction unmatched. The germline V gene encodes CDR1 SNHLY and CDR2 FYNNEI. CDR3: CASRTSPGPGGETQYF. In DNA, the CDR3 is TGTGCCAGCAGGACCTCCCCGGGACCGGGGGGAGAGACCCAGTACTTC.